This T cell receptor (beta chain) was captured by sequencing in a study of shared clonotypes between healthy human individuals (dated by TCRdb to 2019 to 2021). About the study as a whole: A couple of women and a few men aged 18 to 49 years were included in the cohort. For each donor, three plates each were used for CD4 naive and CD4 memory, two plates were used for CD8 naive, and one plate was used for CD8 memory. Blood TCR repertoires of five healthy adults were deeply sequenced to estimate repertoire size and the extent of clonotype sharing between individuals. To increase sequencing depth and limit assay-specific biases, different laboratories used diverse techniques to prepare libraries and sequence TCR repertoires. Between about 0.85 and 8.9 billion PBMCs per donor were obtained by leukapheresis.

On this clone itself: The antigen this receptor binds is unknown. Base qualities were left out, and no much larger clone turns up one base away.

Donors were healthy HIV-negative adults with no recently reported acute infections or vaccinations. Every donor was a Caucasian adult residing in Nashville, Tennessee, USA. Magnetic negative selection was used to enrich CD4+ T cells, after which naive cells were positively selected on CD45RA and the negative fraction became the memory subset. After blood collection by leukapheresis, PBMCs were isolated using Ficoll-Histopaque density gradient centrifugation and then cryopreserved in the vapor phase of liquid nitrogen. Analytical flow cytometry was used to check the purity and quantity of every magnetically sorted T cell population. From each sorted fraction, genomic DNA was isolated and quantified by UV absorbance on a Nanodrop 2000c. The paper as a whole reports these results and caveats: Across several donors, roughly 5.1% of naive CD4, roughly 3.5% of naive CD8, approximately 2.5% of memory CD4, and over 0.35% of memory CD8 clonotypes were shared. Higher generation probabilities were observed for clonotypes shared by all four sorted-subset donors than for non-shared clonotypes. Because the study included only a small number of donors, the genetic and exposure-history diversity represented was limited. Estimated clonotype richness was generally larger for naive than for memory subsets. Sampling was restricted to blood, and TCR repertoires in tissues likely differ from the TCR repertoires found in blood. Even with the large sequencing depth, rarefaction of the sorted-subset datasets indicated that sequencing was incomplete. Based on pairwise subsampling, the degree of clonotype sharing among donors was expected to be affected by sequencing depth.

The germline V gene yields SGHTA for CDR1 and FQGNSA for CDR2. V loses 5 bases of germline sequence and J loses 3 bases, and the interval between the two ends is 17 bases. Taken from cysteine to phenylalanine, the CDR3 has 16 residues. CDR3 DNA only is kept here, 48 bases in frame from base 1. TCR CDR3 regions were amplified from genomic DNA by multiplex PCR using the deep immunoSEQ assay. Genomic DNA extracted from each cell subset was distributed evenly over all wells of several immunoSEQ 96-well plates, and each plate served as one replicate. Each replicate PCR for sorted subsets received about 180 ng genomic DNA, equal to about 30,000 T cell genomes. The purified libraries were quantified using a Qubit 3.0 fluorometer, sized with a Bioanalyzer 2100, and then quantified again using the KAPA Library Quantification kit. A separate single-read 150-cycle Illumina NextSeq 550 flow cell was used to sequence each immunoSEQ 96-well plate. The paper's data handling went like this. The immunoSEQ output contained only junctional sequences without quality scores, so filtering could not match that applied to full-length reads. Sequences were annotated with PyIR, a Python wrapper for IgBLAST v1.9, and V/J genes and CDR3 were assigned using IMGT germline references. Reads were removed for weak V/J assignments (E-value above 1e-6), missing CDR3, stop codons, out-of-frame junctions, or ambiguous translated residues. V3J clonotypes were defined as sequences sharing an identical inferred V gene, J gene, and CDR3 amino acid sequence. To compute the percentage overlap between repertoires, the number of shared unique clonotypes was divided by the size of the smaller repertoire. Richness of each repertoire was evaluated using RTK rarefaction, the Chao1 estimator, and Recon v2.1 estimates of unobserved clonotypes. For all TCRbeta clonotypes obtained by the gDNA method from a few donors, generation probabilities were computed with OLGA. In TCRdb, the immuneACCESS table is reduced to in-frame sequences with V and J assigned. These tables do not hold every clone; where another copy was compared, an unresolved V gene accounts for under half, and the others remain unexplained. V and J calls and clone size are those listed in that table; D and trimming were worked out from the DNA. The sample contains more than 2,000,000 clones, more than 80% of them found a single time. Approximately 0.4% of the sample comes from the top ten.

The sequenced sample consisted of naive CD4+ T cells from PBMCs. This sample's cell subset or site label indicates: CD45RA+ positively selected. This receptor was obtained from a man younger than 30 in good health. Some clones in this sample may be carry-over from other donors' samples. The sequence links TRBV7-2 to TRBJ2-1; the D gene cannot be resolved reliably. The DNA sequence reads TGTGCCAGCAGCCCTCCTCAGCCCCAACTCTACAATGAGCAGTTCTTC. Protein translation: CASSPPQPQLYNEQFF.